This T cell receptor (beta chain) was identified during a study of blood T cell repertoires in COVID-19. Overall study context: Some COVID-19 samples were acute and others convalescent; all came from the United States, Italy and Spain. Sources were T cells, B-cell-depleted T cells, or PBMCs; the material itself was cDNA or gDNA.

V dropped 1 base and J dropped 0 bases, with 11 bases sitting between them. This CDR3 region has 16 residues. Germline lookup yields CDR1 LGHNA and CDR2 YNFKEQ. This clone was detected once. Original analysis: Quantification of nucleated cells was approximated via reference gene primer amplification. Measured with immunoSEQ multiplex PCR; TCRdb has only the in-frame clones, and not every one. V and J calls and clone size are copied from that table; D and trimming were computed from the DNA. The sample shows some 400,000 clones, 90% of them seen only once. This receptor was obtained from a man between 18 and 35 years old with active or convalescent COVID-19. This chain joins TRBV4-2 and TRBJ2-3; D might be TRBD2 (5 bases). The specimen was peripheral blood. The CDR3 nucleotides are TGTGCCAGCAGCCAAGGGCTAGCAGACAGCACAGATACGCAGTATTTT. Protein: CASSQGLADSTDTQYF.